These T cell receptor beta chains were read from a single sample in a study of T cells in localized non-small cell lung cancer. TCRdb keeps only in-frame clones here, not all; method: immunoSEQ multiplex PCR. The sample comprises under 75,000 clones, about nine tenths of which are singletons, and roughly a fifth rests with the top ten. This material consisted of peripheral blood, taken before any cancer treatment. These receptors originate from a male donor older than 55 with stage III squamous cell lung carcinoma. CDR3s include the opening cysteine and the closing phenylalanine or tryptophan. The D gene is left open where the match is weak.

v_call	j_call	d_call	cdr3_aa
TRBV10-3	TRBJ2-1	.	CAISESKPESYNEQFF
TRBV11-2	TRBJ2-7	.	CASSSDVNEQYF
TRBV19	TRBJ1-5	TRBD1	CASSTDRGGQPQHF
TRBV5-1	TRBJ2-5	.	CASRTELLNQETQYF
TRBV10-2	TRBJ1-5	TRBD1	CASSADRDQPQHF
TRBV5-8	TRBJ2-7	.	CASSWKEGFNEQYF
TRBV28	TRBJ2-2	.	CASSLADLIETGELFF
TRBV6-6	TRBJ1-1	TRBD1	CASSRWTGKMNTEAFF
TRBV21-1	TRBJ2-7	.	CASLPGTGSSGSSYEQYF
TRBV5-6	TRBJ1-2	TRBD1	CASSPDRDRVSYGYTF
TRBV7-2	TRBJ2-3	.	CASSLGISRGDTQYF
TRBV18	TRBJ1-2	.	CASSPGDGYTF
TRBV6-1	TRBJ1-5	.	CASTLGPSPQHF
TRBV25-1	TRBJ1-2	.	CASSGAGAGGGYTF
TRBV30	TRBJ1-2	.	CAWSALRADYTF
TRBV6-5	TRBJ2-5	TRBD2	CASSYSGGGGETQYF
TRBV2	TRBJ2-2	.	CASSESGKNTGELFF
TRBV5-5	TRBJ2-1	.	CASSLSQYNEQFF
TRBV18	TRBJ2-5	.	CASSPPGLPQETQYF
TRBV7-9	TRBJ2-7	.	CASSAGRPPYEQYF
TRBV28	TRBJ2-3	TRBD2	CASSLPSGGIDTQYF
TRBV5-6	TRBJ1-2	.	CASSFRGGYGYTF
TRBV7-2	TRBJ1-5	.	CASSRTSRSNQPQHF
TRBV7-9	TRBJ2-3	TRBD2	CASSPRGGGGTDTQYF
TRBV11-2	TRBJ1-1	.	CASTPGFQGTEAFF
TRBV28	TRBJ2-5	.	CASSPRSPETQYF
TRBV6-4	TRBJ2-3	TRBD2	CASSDSTSGGSTQYF
TRBV4-3	TRBJ2-2	.	CASSPSWQGSGELFF
TRBV6-1	TRBJ2-2	.	CASSEARANTGELFF
TRBV18	TRBJ1-1	TRBD1	CASSPRTGTNTEAFF
TRBV27	TRBJ1-1	.	CASSLLGAFNTEAFF
TRBV30	TRBJ2-1	TRBD1	CAWISRGRENEQFF
TRBV7-9	TRBJ2-3	.	CASSPSADTQYF
TRBV30	TRBJ2-3	.	CAWRPSPGPDTQYF
TRBV5-1	TRBJ1-2	.	CASSLEGPHYGYTF
TRBV10-3	TRBJ1-6	.	CATRRESSYNSPLHF
TRBV7-2	TRBJ2-5	.	CASSWGRGGQETQYF
TRBV9	TRBJ2-5	.	CASSVGVGAGQETQYF
TRBV19	TRBJ2-5	TRBD2	CASSQSGGAESETQYF
TRBV4-1	TRBJ1-5	TRBD1	CASSQGDRGQNSNQPQHF